The clone carrying this T cell receptor (beta chain) was counted many times. Its specificity is not known. This record belongs to a study of T cells in Graves' hyperthyroidism and ophthalmopathy. Whole-study results and caveats: Stable hyperthyroidism and ophthalmopathy were separated using 13 V-J signatures. Before onset, ophthalmopathy was predicted by the model a median approximately 6.5 months earlier.

RNA transcripts gave rise to amplified TCR beta CDR3 regions. Initially, a first-round RT-PCR of the TCR CDR3 employed the HTBI primer set. TCRdb processed the multiplex PCR reads anew with MiXCR; each CDR3 protein has one entry. The sample lists a few hundred thousand distinct CDR3 sequences, about a fifth occurring once. Ophthalmopathy cases scored 3 or more on the Clinical Activity Score and 4 or more on NOSPECS grade, with duration below 3 months. Criteria for exclusion of patients were uncontrolled infection, other autoimmune disease, pregnancy or lactation. Germline V lookup: CDR1 MDHEN, CDR2 SYDVKM. Trimming cost V 5 bases and J 2 bases, with 16 bases left between them. The CDR3 is 15 residues long.

This sequence joins TRBV28 and TRBJ2-7, with D unresolved. Sequenced: blood. This TCR derives from a man between 18 and 35 years old with Graves' ophthalmopathy. DNA of the CDR3: TGTGCCAGCAGTCTCCTTCGACATAAACCCTACGAGCAGTACTTC. Encoded protein: CASSLLRHKPYEQYF.